The 23 T cell receptor beta chains presented below share a single source sample, sequenced in a study of T cell responses to AZD1222 COVID-19 vaccine. Only in-frame clones appear in the TCRdb table, and some are missing; sequencing was by immunoSEQ multiplex PCR. The sample records about 99,000 clones, approximately 90% being singletons. Material: peripheral blood, obtained 28 days after the second AZD1222 dose. The receptors were gathered from an adult who received the AZD1222 COVID-19 vaccine.

The chain recombines TRBV6-5 with TRBJ1-4; 11 bases are shared with TRBD1. Germline V lookup: CDR1 MNHEY, CDR2 SVGAGI. The CDR3 is 14 amino acids. V lost 5 bases to trimming and J lost 7 bases; unmatched junction nucleotides: 3. CDR3 coding DNA: TGTGCCAGCAGTCCCGGGACAGGGGGTGAAAAACTGTTTTTT. Translating gives CASSPGTGGEKLFF.

V is TRBV28 and J is TRBJ1-6; D might be TRBD1 (6 bases). CDR3 length: 16 amino acids. Germline CDR1 MDHEN, CDR2 SYDVKM. The ends were cut back, 9 bases at V and 2 bases at J, with 17 bases in the middle. CDR3 DNA: TGTGCCAGTGTCCGCGCAGGGGTAGCCTATAATTCACCCCTCCACTTT. It encodes CASVRAGVAYNSPLHF.

The rearrangement links TRBV5-4 to TRBJ2-7, with TRBD1 identical over 9 bases. The CDR3 is 13 amino acids. Trimming cost V 2 bases and J 5 bases; bases outside gene matches: 2. Germline CDR1 SGHNT, CDR2 YYREEE (reference sequence). The CDR3 region has the DNA TGTGCCAGCAGCTTCGGGGACAGGGACGAGCAGTACTTC. Translation gives CASSFGDRDEQYF.

The V gene is TRBV28, the J gene TRBJ2-3; TRBD2 might be the D (5 bases). Germline V gene sequence: CDR1 MDHEN, CDR2 SYDVKM. The CDR3 has 14 residues. Trimming took off 7 bases at V and 8 bases at J, with 19 bases between the two ends. CDR3 sequence (DNA): TGTGCCAGCACACGGACGTCTCCCAGCGGTACGCAGTATTTT. It encodes CASTRTSPSGTQYF.

This CDR3 reads CASSRETSSAQYF. CDR3 nucleotides: TGCGCCAGCAGTCGGGAGACTAGTTCAGCGCAGTACTTC. The V and J genes are TRBV5-1 and TRBJ2-7, with a weak D call TRBD2 (6 bases). The CDR3 covers 13 residues. Germline V gives CDR1 SGHRS, CDR2 YFSETQ. Deletions cut 5 bases from V and 9 bases from J, with 18 bases between.

The chain's CDR3 is CASGGTEAFF. CDR3 nucleotide sequence: TGCGCCAGCGGGGGCACTGAAGCTTTCTTT. The rearrangement uses TRBV4-1 and TRBJ1-1; possibly TRBD1 for D (5 bases). The germline gives CDR1 MGHRA, CDR2 YSYEKL. The CDR3 spans 10 residues. With 8 bases removed from V and 4 bases from J, the gap between germline ends came to 5 bases.

The CDR3 nucleotides are TGTGCCAGCAGTTTACCCCTTTTAACCTCCTACGAGCAGTACTTC. Translated, it gives CASSLPLLTSYEQYF. The chain carries TRBV28 and TRBJ2-7, with D uncertain. Germline loops: CDR1 MDHEN, CDR2 SYDVKM. CDR3 length: 15 residues. V lost 2 bases, J lost 0 bases, and 11 bases lay in between.

This chain uses TRBV5-1 with TRBJ2-3; D gene uncertain. The germline V and J ends were trimmed by 4 bases and 4 bases, with 10 bases remaining between them. CDR3 length equals 13 residues. In germline, CDR1 is SGHRS, CDR2 YFSETQ. The CDR3 nucleotides read TGCGCCAGCAGCCCGAAGACGGCAGATACGCAGTATTTT. Its translation: CASSPKTADTQYF.

V usage is TRBV6-5 and J usage is TRBJ2-7; D is possibly TRBD1 (5 bases). Trimming removed 2 bases at V and 4 bases at J, with 15 bases between. The germline CDR1 and CDR2 sequences are MNHEY and SVGAGI. CDR3 length: 15 amino acids. CDR3 DNA sequence: TGTGCCAGCAGTTACGACGGCAGGGTTATGTACGAGCAGTACTTC. It yields the protein CASSYDGRVMYEQYF.

The J gene is TRBJ1-2, the V gene TRBV13; tentatively, D is TRBD1 (5 bases). This CDR3 contains 17 residues. Germline V gene lookup returns CDR1 PRHDT and CDR2 FYEKMQ (reference sequence). V was shortened by 5 bases and J by 5 bases, with 24 bases between the two germline ends. The CDR3 DNA follows: TGTGCCAGCAGCCAAGACAGTCAAGGAGGCGTAGGGTATGGCTACACCTTC. This encodes CASSQDSQGGVGYGYTF.

The sample holds one count of this clone. This sequence joins TRBV5-1 and TRBJ2-7; the D gene is possibly TRBD2 (6 bases). Trimming removed 7 bases from V and 6 bases from J, with 17 bases in between. The CDR3 contains 13 residues. Germline values: CDR1 SGHRS, CDR2 YFSETQ. The CDR3 DNA sequence: TGCGCCAGCTGCCCGGAGGGGTCCCTCGAGCAGTACTTC. Translated: CASCPEGSLEQYF.

In this sample, this clone turned up a few times. The gene calls are TRBV4-1 and TRBJ2-3, with 11 bases lining up with TRBD2. There are 15 residues in the CDR3. Per the germline V gene, CDR1 is MGHRA and CDR2 is YSYEKL. Germline trimming cut 1 base from V and 5 bases from J; bases unmatched to any gene: 2. CDR3 region: CASSQGLAGRDTQYF. DNA of the CDR3: TGCGCCAGCAGCCAAGGACTAGCGGGAAGAGATACGCAGTATTTT.

CDR3 coding DNA: TGCGCCAGCAGGCAGGGGGACAATCCTTATAATTCACCCCTCCACTTT. This translates into CASRQGDNPYNSPLHF. This sequence joins TRBV5-1 and TRBJ1-6; 7 nucleotides align to TRBD1. V trimming: 5 bases; J trimming: 4 bases; junction bases outside the gene matches: 9. Germline V CDR1 and CDR2: SGHRS, YFSETQ. The CDR3 runs 16 residues.

The chain uses TRBV24-1 and TRBJ1-1; maybe TRBD1 (5 bases). The V gene's germline CDR1 is KGHDR and CDR2 SFDVKD. Trimming removed 2 bases from V and 4 bases from J, with 13 bases in between. The CDR3 runs to 15 residues. CDR3 DNA: TGTGCCACCAGTGATTCCCAGGGCCCGGGCACTGAAGCTTTCTTT. Its translation is CATSDSQGPGTEAFF.

The V call is TRBV4-1, the J call TRBJ1-4; a weak D match, TRBD1 (5 bases). The ends were cut back, 3 bases at V and 6 bases at J, with 20 bases in the middle. The CDR3 has 17 amino acids. The germline V gene encodes CDR1 MGHRA and CDR2 YSYEKL. The CDR3 DNA follows: TGCGCCAGCAGCCAGGATTTCATGGCCGCGGGGGATGAAAAACTGTTTTTT. Translation: CASSQDFMAAGDEKLFF.

This clone was seen a single time. The sample has other DNA sequences that encode this CDR3 too. The chain links TRBV7-2 to TRBJ1-5; D is possibly TRBD1 (5 bases). Trimming stripped 1 base from V and 1 base from J, with 11 bases between. This CDR3 comprises 16 residues. Germline CDR1 is SGHTA and CDR2 is FQGNSA. DNA for the CDR3: TGTGCCAGCAGCTTAGATGGAGCAGGGAGCAATCAGCCCCAGCATTTT. It codes for CASSLDGAGSNQPQHF.

This chain connects TRBV4-2 to TRBJ1-5, with TRBD1 identical over 7 bases. The CDR3 has 15 residues. The V gene's germline CDR1 is LGHNA and CDR2 YNFKEQ. The V segment lost 0 bases and the J segment 4 bases; nucleotides outside the gene matches: 3. The CDR3 nucleotides read TGTGCCAGCAGCCAAGATCAGGGGGTAAATCAGCCCCAGCATTTT. This sequence encodes CASSQDQGVNQPQHF.

In DNA, the CDR3 is TGTGCCAGCAGTGGGGGGGCAGTTACGTGGGAGACCCAGTACTTC. Amino acid sequence: CASSGGAVTWETQYF. The rearrangement uses TRBV28 and TRBJ2-5; tentative D call: TRBD2 (7 bases). V was shortened by 5 bases and J by 5 bases, with 18 bases between the two germline ends. Germline V gives CDR1 MDHEN, CDR2 SYDVKM. This CDR3 has 15 amino acids.

The chain is built from TRBV6-6 and TRBJ1-3; D is unclear. V shed 6 bases and J shed 0 bases, with 12 bases lying between them. Germline loops: CDR1 MNHNY, CDR2 SVGAGI (reference sequence). The CDR3 covers 15 residues. The chain's CDR3 is CASSLTPNSGNTIYF. The CDR3 nucleotides are TGTGCCAGCAGCCTAACACCAAACTCTGGAAACACCATATATTTT.

About this clone: The identical CDR3 is also encoded by other nucleotide sequences in the sample. The chain links TRBV7-8 to TRBJ1-4; 8 bases are a match to TRBD1. The germline CDR1 and CDR2 sequences are SGHVS and FQNEAQ. The CDR3 has 14 residues. J was trimmed by 5 bases and V by 3 bases; bases with no gene match: 2. The CDR3: CASSFDRGNEKLFF. The CDR3 nucleotides are TGTGCCAGCAGCTTTGACAGGGGAAATGAAAAACTGTTTTTT.

The CDR3 coding sequence is TGTGCCAGCAGTTACTCGAGAGGGTTCTCCTACGAGCAGTACTTC. It specifies CASSYSRGFSYEQYF. V gene TRBV6-5 combines with J gene TRBJ2-7; D possibly corresponds to TRBD2 (5 bases). The CDR3 has 15 residues. V dropped 0 bases and J dropped 0 bases, with 9 bases sitting between them. From germline, CDR1 is MNHEY and CDR2 SVGAGI.

The J gene is TRBJ2-1, the V gene TRBV3-1 (or the pseudogene TRBV3-2), with D possibly being TRBD2 (6 bases). Germline CDR1 reads LGHDT; CDR2 reads YNNKEL (reference sequence). This CDR3 has 17 residues. V shed 4 bases and J shed 5 bases, with 21 bases lying between them. CDR3 bases: TGTGCCAGCAGCCCGGTGCGGGGAGCTACTAGACACAATGAGCAGTTCTTC. It specifies CASSPVRGATRHNEQFF.

The chain carries TRBV28 and TRBJ1-2; 9 nucleotides agree with TRBD1. This CDR3 contains 13 residues. Germline V gene lookup returns CDR1 MDHEN and CDR2 SYDVKM. The V and J ends lost 6 bases and 5 bases, in that order; junction bases with no gene match: 4. In DNA, the CDR3 is TGTGCCAGCAGGTTCGGGACAGGGTATGGCTACACCTTC. Its protein is CASRFGTGYGYTF.